This T cell receptor (beta chain) was observed in a study of cytomegalovirus exposure and HLA in healthy donors. Study-wide points: In a later analysis, specific HLA alleles were associated with around 17,000 TCR beta sequences at a 0.05 false discovery rate. Later analysis demonstrated an association between a missense DCLRE1C variant and TCR beta V- and J-gene trimming. A later analysis reported that several of the most significant clusters appeared to be linked to common viral pathogens, among them Epstein-Barr virus. In a later analysis, HLA-C alleles had the fewest associated TCRs, DRB1 alleles the most.

Comment on this clone: Antigen unknown.

Trimming left V 0 bases short and J 5 bases short, with 10 bases between. The CDR3 is 15 residues long. CDR1 and CDR2 from the germline V gene are LNHNV and YYDKDF (reference sequence). The primer mix had 60 Vbeta and 13 Jbeta primers. Profiling relied on immunoSEQ multiplex PCR, and the TCRdb table lists in-frame clones only, not all of them. The sample has about 260,000 clones; about 83% are singletons. The specimen sequenced was PBMCs. This sequence was found in a middle-aged woman in good health and CMV-seropositive. The gene calls are TRBV15 and TRBJ1-4; D ambiguous. CDR3 nucleotide sequence: TGTGCCACCAGCAGAGATTTGAGTGAAAATGAAAAACTGTTTTTT. Protein product: CATSRDLSENEKLFF.